This T cell receptor (beta chain) was captured by sequencing in a study of PD-L1 blockade in urothelial cancer. Study at large: Patients had been given 0 to 3 earlier chemotherapy regimens. Blood analysis was done at 3 weeks (second dose) and 6 weeks after treatment began.

Time point defined: pretreatment peripheral blood. The diagnosis in patients was locally advanced or metastatic urothelial carcinoma. Study observations and caveats: In blood sampled pretreatment, TCR clonality below the median predicted better survival.

Here immunoSEQ multiplex PCR was the method, and the copy in TCRdb shows in-frame clones only, minus some. The sample yields roughly 95,000 clones, roughly 84% seen once. Germline lookup yields CDR1 SGHNT and CDR2 YENEEA. CDR3 length: 14 residues. Unmatched junction bases numbered 4, after V lost 2 bases and J lost 8 bases. About this clone itself: What it binds is not known.

The TCR originated in a man in his sixties with urothelial cancer. This sample comprised PBMCs, obtained around atezolizumab (anti-PD-L1) treatment. The chain carries TRBV11-3 and TRBJ2-1; TRBD1 agrees at 9 bases. This chain's CDR3 is CASSLNRGHDEQFF. The CDR3 DNA is TGTGCCAGCAGCTTAAACAGGGGGCACGATGAGCAGTTCTTC.